The TCR beta chain under discussion was sequenced for a study of T cell repertoires in cytomegalovirus infection. Study context: In public TCR beta signatures, there were indications of both CMV infection and matching HLA type. Study-wide points: Adding up the frequency of public TCR beta families identified people who carried CMV plus the relevant HLA.

This clonotype has a count of ten or more. What it binds is unknown. TCRdb reanalysed the reads using MiXCR and keeps one entry per CDR3 protein. The sample has 110,000 to 150,000 distinct CDR3 sequences; more than 30% are singletons. The length of the CDR3 is 16 residues. Germline CDR1 and CDR2: SGHVS and FNYEAQ. The ends were cut back, 5 bases at V and 0 bases at J, with 14 bases in the middle. V usage is TRBV7-6 and J usage is TRBJ2-1, with a possible D match to TRBD2 (6 bases). Sequences were derived from CD8+ T cells from cultured PBMCs, sampled from culture after CMV antigen stimulation. The clonotype originates from a human donor in good health (CMV status not recorded). Some clones in this sample may be carry-over from other donors' samples. This CDR3 is CASSQRDGSSYNEQFF. CDR3 nucleotide sequence: TGTGCCAGCAGCCAACGGGACGGGAGCTCCTACAATGAGCAGTTCTTC.